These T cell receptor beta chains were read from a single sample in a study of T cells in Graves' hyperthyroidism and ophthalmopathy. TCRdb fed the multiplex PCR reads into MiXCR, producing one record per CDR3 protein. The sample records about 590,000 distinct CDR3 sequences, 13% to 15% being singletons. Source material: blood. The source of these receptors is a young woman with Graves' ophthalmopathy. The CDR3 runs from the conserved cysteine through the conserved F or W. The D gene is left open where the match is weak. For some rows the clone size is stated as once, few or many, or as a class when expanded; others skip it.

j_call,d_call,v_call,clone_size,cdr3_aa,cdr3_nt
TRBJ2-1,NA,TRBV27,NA,CASSSRTQLQFF,TGTGCCAGCAGTTCCCGGACTCAGTTGCAGTTCTTC
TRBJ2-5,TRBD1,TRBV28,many,CASSPGQGALQETQYF,TGTGCCAGCAGTCCGGGACAGGGGGCCCTCCAAGAGACCCAGTACTTC
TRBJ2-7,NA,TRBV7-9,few,CASSPQGQDSSYEQYF,TGTGCCAGCAGCCCTCAGGGGCAGGACAGCTCCTACGAGCAGTACTTC
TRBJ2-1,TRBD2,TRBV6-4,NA,CASSDRRTSGSNEQFF,TGTGCCAGCAGTGACCGTCGGACTAGTGGGAGCAATGAGCAGTTCTTC
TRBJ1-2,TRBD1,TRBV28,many,CASRRRTGTFYGYTF,TGTGCCAGCAGACGCCGGACAGGGACGTTCTATGGCTACACCTTC
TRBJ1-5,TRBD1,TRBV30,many,CACRTGGYSNQPQHF,TGTGCCTGCCGGACAGGGGGATATAGCAATCAGCCCCAGCATTTT
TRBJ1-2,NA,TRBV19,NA,CASSNSGTYGYTF,TGTGCCAGTAGTAACTCAGGGACCTATGGCTACACCTTC
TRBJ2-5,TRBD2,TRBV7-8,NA,CASSAGLAGGGETQYF,TGTGCCAGCAGCGCGGGACTAGCGGGAGGAGGAGAGACCCAGTACTTC
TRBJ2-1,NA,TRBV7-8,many,CASSLDMTYVDEQFF,TGTGCCAGCAGCTTAGATATGACGTATGTCGATGAGCAGTTCTTC
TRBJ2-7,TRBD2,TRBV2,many,CASSNPGLAGFEQYF,TGTGCCAGCAGCAACCCGGGACTAGCGGGATTCGAGCAGTACTTC
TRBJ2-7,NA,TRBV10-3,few,CAISESALSSYEQYF,TGTGCCATCAGTGAGTCGGCGTTAAGCTCCTACGAGCAGTACTTC
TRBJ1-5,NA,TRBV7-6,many,CASSLDPGPNQPQHF,TGTGCCAGCAGCTTAGATCCAGGGCCAAATCAGCCCCAGCATTTT
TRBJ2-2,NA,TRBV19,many,CASSISGPGELFF,TGTGCCAGTAGTATCTCGGGGCCCGGGGAGCTGTTTTTT
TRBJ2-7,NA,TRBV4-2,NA,CASSQEDGGSPYEQYF,TGTGCCAGCAGCCAAGAGGATGGCGGATCACCCTACGAGCAGTACTTC
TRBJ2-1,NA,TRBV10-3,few,CAISETGIEYNEQFF,TGTGCCATCAGTGAGACGGGCATCGAGTACAATGAGCAGTTCTTC
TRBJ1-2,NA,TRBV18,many,CASSPGFRGYGYTF,TGTGCCAGCTCACCTGGATTTAGGGGGTATGGCTACACCTTC
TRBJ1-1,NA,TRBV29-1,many,CSAGAGYTEAFF,TGCAGCGCCGGTGCGGGGTACACTGAAGCTTTCTTT
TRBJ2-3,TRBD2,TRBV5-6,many,CASSLDLSGKVRTDTQYF,TGTGCCAGCAGCTTGGACCTTAGCGGGAAAGTGCGCACAGATACGCAGTATTTT
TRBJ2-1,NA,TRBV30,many,CAWSSGSHNEQFF,TGTGCCTGGAGTTCAGGCAGCCACAATGAGCAGTTCTTC
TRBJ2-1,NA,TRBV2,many,CASTPGVVNEQFF,TGTGCCAGCACTCCCGGGGTGGTAAATGAGCAGTTCTTC
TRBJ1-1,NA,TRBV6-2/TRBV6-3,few,CASRPGGPGPNTEAFF,TGTGCCAGCAGACCCGGGGGGCCAGGCCCCAACACTGAAGCTTTCTTT
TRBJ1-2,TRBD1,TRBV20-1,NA,CSARDRGTGGPTNYGYTF,TGCAGTGCTAGAGATAGGGGCACAGGGGGCCCCACTAACTATGGCTACACCTTC
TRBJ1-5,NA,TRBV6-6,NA,CASSYSGGRSTDTQHF,TGTGCCAGCAGTTACTCGGGCGGGAGGAGCACAGATACGCAGCATTTT
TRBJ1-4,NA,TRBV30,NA,CALTVDNEKLFF,TGTGCTTTGACGGTCGATAATGAAAAACTGTTTTTT
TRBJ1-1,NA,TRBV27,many,CASSPVNRNTEAFF,TGTGCCAGCAGTCCGGTTAACCGTAACACTGAAGCTTTCTTT
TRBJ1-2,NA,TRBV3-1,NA,CASSQFLPEVDYGYTF,TGTGCCAGCAGCCAATTTCTCCCCGAAGTGGACTATGGCTACACCTTC
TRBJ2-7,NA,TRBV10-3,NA,CATRGSYEQYF,TGTGCCACCAGGGGATCCTACGAGCAGTACTTC
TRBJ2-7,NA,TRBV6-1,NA,CASSPNRVFSYEQYF,TGTGCCAGCAGTCCGAATAGGGTTTTCTCCTACGAGCAGTACTTC
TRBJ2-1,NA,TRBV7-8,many,CASSSRQWSSYNEQFF,TGTGCCAGCAGCTCCCGACAGTGGAGCTCCTACAATGAGCAGTTCTTC
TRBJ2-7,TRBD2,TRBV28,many,CASSLRTSGIYEQYF,TGTGCCAGCAGTCTGAGGACTAGCGGGATCTACGAGCAGTACTTC
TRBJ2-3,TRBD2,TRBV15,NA,CATRDPGLGDTDTQYF,TGTGCCACCAGGGATCCGGGACTAGGGGACACAGATACGCAGTATTTT
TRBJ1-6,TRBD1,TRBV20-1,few,CSARQGNNSPLHF,TGCAGTGCTCGACAGGGGAATAATTCACCCCTCCACTTT
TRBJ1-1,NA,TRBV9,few,CASSVKWQEEAFF,TGTGCCAGCAGCGTAAAATGGCAAGAAGAAGCTTTCTTT
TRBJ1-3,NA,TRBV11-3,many,CASSLDGPFLGNTIYF,TGTGCCAGCAGCTTAGATGGTCCCTTCCTCGGAAACACCATATATTTT
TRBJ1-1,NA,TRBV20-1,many,CSARGPMNTEAFF,TGCAGTGCCAGGGGTCCCATGAACACTGAAGCTTTCTTT
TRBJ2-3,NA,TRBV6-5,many,CASSYGSRRGSATDTQYF,TGTGCCAGCAGTTACGGGTCGCGACGCGGTAGCGCCACAGATACGCAGTATTTT
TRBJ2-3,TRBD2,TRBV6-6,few,CASSYSFKRGTPGDTQYF,TGTGCCAGCAGTTACTCCTTTAAGCGGGGTACTCCGGGAGATACGCAGTATTTT
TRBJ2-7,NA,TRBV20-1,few,CSARPTPRDTYEQYF,TGCAGTGCTAGACCGACACCCCGGGACACCTACGAGCAGTACTTC
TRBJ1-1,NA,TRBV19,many,CASRLGQTNTEAFF,TGTGCCAGCCGTTTAGGGCAGACGAACACTGAAGCTTTCTTT
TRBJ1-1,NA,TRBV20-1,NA,CSALDTLGTEAFF,TGCAGTGCCCTGGACACCCTAGGCACTGAAGCTTTCTTT
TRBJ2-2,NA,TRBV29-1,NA,CSAGGHFTGELFF,TGCAGCGCGGGGGGACACTTCACCGGGGAGCTGTTTTTT
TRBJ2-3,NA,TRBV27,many,CASSLTRVLSDMQYF,TGTGCCAGCAGCCTTACGCGGGTGCTCTCAGATATGCAGTATTTT
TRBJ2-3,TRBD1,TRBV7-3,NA,CASTPGGGTDTQYF,TGTGCCAGCACCCCAGGGGGCGGCACAGATACGCAGTATTTT
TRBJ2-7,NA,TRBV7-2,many,CASSLYLRTDEQYF,TGTGCCAGCAGCTTATATCTTAGGACGGACGAGCAGTACTTC
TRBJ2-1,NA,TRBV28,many,CASCRLSSYNEQFF,TGTGCCAGCTGCCGTTTGAGCTCCTACAATGAGCAGTTCTTC
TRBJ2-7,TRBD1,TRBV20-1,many,CSARVTGQGLYEQYF,TGCAGTGCTAGGGTTACGGGACAGGGGTTGTACGAGCAGTACTTC
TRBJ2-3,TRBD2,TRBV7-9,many,CASSLFPSGKSTDTQYF,TGTGCCAGCAGCTTATTCCCTAGCGGGAAGAGTACAGATACGCAGTATTTT
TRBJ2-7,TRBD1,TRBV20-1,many,CSARGAAGQGYEQYF,TGCAGTGCTAGAGGGGCAGCGGGACAGGGATACGAGCAGTACTTC
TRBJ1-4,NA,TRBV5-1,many,CASSLSGASNEKLFF,TGCGCCAGCAGCTTGTCGGGGGCGTCTAATGAAAAACTGTTTTTT
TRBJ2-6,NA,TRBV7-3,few,CASSLIPGQFSGANVLTF,TGTGCCAGCAGCTTAATCCCCGGACAGTTCTCTGGGGCCAACGTCCTGACTTTC
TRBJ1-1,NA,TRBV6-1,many,CASSPLSQGKGEAFF,TGTGCCAGCAGTCCTCTGAGCCAGGGGAAGGGTGAAGCTTTCTTT
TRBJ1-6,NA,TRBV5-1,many,CASSPDSFNSPLHF,TGCGCCAGCAGCCCGGACAGTTTTAATTCACCCCTCCACTTT
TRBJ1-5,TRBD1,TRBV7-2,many,CASSFGQGVVQPQHF,TGTGCCAGCAGCTTTGGACAGGGGGTCGTTCAGCCCCAGCATTTT
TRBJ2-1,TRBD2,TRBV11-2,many,CASMGGTTNEQFF,TGTGCCAGCATGGGAGGGACTACCAATGAGCAGTTCTTC
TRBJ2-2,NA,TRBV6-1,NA,CASSEYEQGTGELFF,TGTGCCAGCAGTGAATACGAGCAGGGAACCGGGGAGCTGTTTTTT
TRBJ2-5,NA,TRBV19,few,CASSISSEISGTQYF,TGTGCCAGTAGTATTTCTAGCGAGATCTCGGGGACCCAGTACTTC
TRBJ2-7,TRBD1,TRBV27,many,CASIGDSLYEQYF,TGTGCCAGCATCGGGGACAGCCTCTACGAGCAGTACTTC